One sample yielded the 19 T cell receptor beta chains listed below, sequenced in a study of T-cell reconstitution after alpha-beta-depleted transplantation in children. Preparation of the TCRbeta library used unique molecular identifiers. TCRdb analysed the PCR reads with MiXCR anew, one entry per CDR3 protein. The repertoire holds a few hundred thousand distinct CDR3 sequences, with about a tenth as singletons. Sequenced material: PBMCs from the stem cell graft donor, taken from the stem cell graft. These receptors all stem from a human donor who donated a stem cell graft to a child with acute lymphoblastic leukemia.

The chain recombines TRBV4-1 with TRBJ1-1, with D uncertain. V was pared by 0 bases and J by 4 bases, with 9 bases between. CDR3 length equals 14 residues. The germline gives CDR1 MGHRA, CDR2 YSYEKL. The CDR3 nucleotides are TGCGCCAGCAGCCAAGATACCATTAGCACTGAAGCTTTCTTT. Its translation is CASSQDTISTEAFF.

This clonotype turned up a few times. This chain joins TRBV12-3 or TRBV12-4 and TRBJ2-3; D may correspond to TRBD1 or TRBD2 (6 bases each). V dropped 5 bases and J dropped 1 base, with 16 bases sitting between them. The CDR3 is 16 residues long. In DNA, the CDR3 is TGTGCCAGCAGTCCTATAGCGGCAGGGGGCACAGATACGCAGTATTTT. Protein sequence: CASSPIAAGGTDTQYF.

This clonotype was detected only a few times. This sequence joins TRBV6-5 and TRBJ1-4; D possibly corresponds to TRBD1 (5 bases). Germline assignment: CDR1 MNHEY and CDR2 SVGAGI. The CDR3 spans 17 residues. V dropped 2 bases and J dropped 14 bases, with 27 bases sitting between them. The CDR3 spells CASSYLRDVQGPLWLFF. The CDR3 region has the DNA TGTGCCAGCAGTTACCTCCGCGACGTGCAGGGACCCCTGTGGCTGTTTTTT.

The chain links TRBV28 to TRBJ1-2; 8 bases line up with TRBD1. Germline values: CDR1 MDHEN, CDR2 SYDVKM. CDR3 length equals 14 residues. With 6 bases clipped from V and 2 bases from J, the junction kept 5 bases outside the gene matches. The DNA for the CDR3 is TGTGCCAGCAGGGAACAGGGGGGCAACTATGGCTACACCTTC. It encodes CASREQGGNYGYTF.

This clonotype was seen a handful of times. This chain connects TRBV27 to TRBJ1-1, with a possible D match to TRBD1 (6 bases). With 3 bases removed from V and 1 base from J, the gap between germline ends came to 15 bases. CDR3 length: 16 residues. Germline-derived CDR1 and CDR2 are MNHEY and SMNVEV (reference sequence). The DNA for the CDR3 is TGTGCCAGCAGTTTCACCCGGACAGCCGCGAACACTGAAGCTTTCTTT. This codes for CASSFTRTAANTEAFF.

This chain links TRBV15 with TRBJ1-2; 9 bases fit TRBD1. CDR3 length: 17 amino acids. The V gene's germline CDR1 is LNHNV and CDR2 YYDKDF (reference sequence). Germline trimming cut 2 bases from V and 2 bases from J; bases unmatched to any gene: 9. The CDR3 DNA follows: TGTGCCACCAGCAGACCGGGAGGGACAGGGAAGAACTATGGCTACACCTTC. Its translation is CATSRPGGTGKNYGYTF.

This clonotype was picked up a small number of times. V is TRBV7-7 and J is TRBJ1-5; D might be TRBD1 (5 bases). Germline V gene data show CDR1 as SSHAT and CDR2 as FNYEAQ (reference sequence). The CDR3 is 15 residues long. CDR3: CAISKGLGGLKPQHF. The CDR3 region has the DNA TGTGCTATCTCCAAGGGGTTGGGGGGTCTGAAACCCCAGCATTTT.

The table lists this clonotype with a few counts. The V gene is TRBV12-3 or TRBV12-4, the J gene TRBJ1-2; the D gene is possibly TRBD1 (5 bases). CDR3 length: 16 residues. The ends were cut back, 6 bases at V and 4 bases at J, with 21 bases in the middle. The CDR3 loop is CASSPGPRLPIYGYTF. CDR3 nucleotides: TGTGCCAGCAGCCCAGGGCCCCGATTACCTATCTATGGCTACACCTTC.

The gene calls are TRBV11-2 and TRBJ2-1, with D possibly matching TRBD1 (6 bases). This CDR3 contains 15 residues. V shed 0 bases and J shed 3 bases, with 9 bases lying between them. CDR1 is SGHAT, CDR2 FQNNGV, per germline. This CDR3 is CASSLEPGVYNEQFF. CDR3 in DNA: TGTGCCAGCAGCTTAGAACCAGGGGTCTACAATGAGCAGTTCTTC.

This chain joins TRBV7-2 and TRBJ1-5; a weak D match, TRBD1 (6 bases). The V gene lost 2 bases and the J gene lost 6 bases, with 11 bases spanning the gap. The germline V gene encodes CDR1 SGHTA and CDR2 FQGNSA. This CDR3 has 14 amino acids. The DNA for the CDR3 is TGTGCCAGCAGCTTACCGGGGGGCGGTCAGCCCCAGCATTTT. It encodes CASSLPGGGQPQHF.

The V and J genes are TRBV12-3 or TRBV12-4 and TRBJ2-1, with 10 bases that match TRBD2. J gave up 8 bases and V 5 bases, and 9 bases lay outside the gene matches. This CDR3 region has 15 residues. In DNA, the CDR3 is TGTGCCAGCAGTGGTCCGGGACTAGCGTCTGATGAGCAGTTCTTC. Its translation: CASSGPGLASDEQFF.

This clonotype showed up many times. The chain couples TRBV7-9 to TRBJ2-1, with TRBD2 matching 12 bases. V lost 1 base, J lost 9 bases, and 4 bases stayed unmatched. The V gene's germline CDR1 is SEHNR and CDR2 FQNEAQ (reference sequence). The CDR3 covers 15 residues. The CDR3 is CASSLVLAGGGEQFF. The CDR3 region has the DNA TGTGCCAGCAGCTTAGTTCTAGCGGGAGGGGGTGAGCAGTTCTTC.

This clonotype occurred a few times. The chain joins TRBV4-3 to TRBJ1-4; tentative D call: TRBD1 (6 bases). The ends were cut back, 1 base at V and 8 bases at J, with 14 bases in the middle. The CDR3 totals 15 residues. The germline V gene has CDR1 LGHNA and CDR2 YSLEER. In DNA form, the CDR3 reads TGCGCCAGCAGCCAAGGTCCGGGGGCGCGCGAAAAACTGTTTTTT. Protein: CASSQGPGAREKLFF.

This clonotype was observed a few times. V is TRBV6-2 or TRBV6-3 and J is TRBJ2-3; D gene ambiguous. The CDR3 covers 10 residues. Germline lookup yields CDR1 MNHEY and CDR2 SVGEGT. The CDR3 DNA sequence: TGTGCATCTGGATCGGTTACGCAGTATTTT. Amino acids: CASGSVTQYF.

The chain links TRBV5-1 to TRBJ2-1, with TRBD2 identical over 10 bases. This CDR3 region has 17 residues. Germline CDR1 is SGHRS and CDR2 is YFSETQ. V lost 0 bases, J lost 2 bases, and 5 bases stayed unmatched. The CDR3: CASSLASSGSPYNEQFF. The CDR3 bases are TGCGCCAGCAGCTTGGCGTCTAGCGGGAGTCCCTACAATGAGCAGTTCTTC.

This clonotype was seen only a few times. V usage is TRBV15 and J usage is TRBJ2-3; 10 bases line up with TRBD2. The trim removed 8 bases at V and 3 bases at J, leaving 5 bases unmatched. The CDR3 totals 14 residues. Germline V gene lookup returns CDR1 LNHNV and CDR2 YYDKDF (reference sequence). This chain's CDR3 is CATRLAGRTDTQYF. The CDR3 DNA reads as TGTGCCACCCGACTAGCGGGTCGAACAGATACGCAGTATTTT.

Here the CDR3 reads CASSPRTSGGLNEQFF. DNA for the CDR3: TGTGCCAGCAGTCCCCGGACTAGCGGGGGCCTGAATGAGCAGTTCTTC. The rearrangement uses TRBV12-3 or TRBV12-4 and TRBJ2-1, with TRBD2 matching 13 bases. The CDR3 loop spans 16 amino acids. J lost 7 bases, V lost 5 bases, and 8 bases had no gene match.

This clonotype showed up just a few times. The chain links TRBV20-1 to TRBJ2-7; 7 nucleotides agree with TRBD2. CDR1 and CDR2 (germline): DFQATT, SNEGSKA (reference sequence). The CDR3 is made up of 15 amino acids. Trimming cost V 0 bases and J 2 bases; bases outside gene matches: 7. CDR3 region: CSARENGGRTYEQYF. In nucleotides, the CDR3 is TGCAGTGCTAGAGAAAACGGCGGGAGAACCTACGAGCAGTACTTC.

V gene TRBV28 combines with J gene TRBJ1-5, with 7 bases fitting TRBD1. The germline CDR1 and CDR2 sequences are MDHEN and SYDVKM. V gave up 6 bases and J gave up 5 bases; unmatched junction bases: 16. CDR3 length: 17 residues. Written as DNA, the CDR3 is TGTGCCAGCAGGGAACCGACAGGGAGGCTTCCTCATCAGCCCCAGCATTTT. Protein: CASREPTGRLPHQPQHF.